Each of the 20 T cell receptor beta chains below was sequenced from the same sample in a study of shared clonotypes between healthy human individuals. Repertoires were generated with immunoSEQ multiplex PCR, while TCRdb's copy carries only in-frame clones and drops some. The data show roughly 2 million clones, less than 95% seen once. Terminally differentiated effector memory CD45RA+ cells were excluded by CCR7 positive selection of CD45RO-negative cells. Sequencing input: naive CD8+ T cells sorted from blood. The receptors were sampled from a man younger than 30 in good health.

The chain combines TRBV4-1 with TRBJ2-7; weak D call: TRBD2 (7 bases). The CDR3 covers 13 residues. V lost 6 bases to trimming and J lost 7 bases, with 16 bases between them. Germline assignment: CDR1 MGHRA and CDR2 YSYEKL. CDR3 nucleotide sequence: TGCGCCAGCAGTCATGGGGGGGCGGAAGAGCAGTACTTC. This encodes CASSHGGAEEQYF.

The chain employs TRBV19 and TRBJ1-2, with 7 bases lining up with TRBD1. V was clipped by 6 bases and J by 4 bases; unmatched bases: 8. Germline V gene lookup returns CDR1 LNHDA and CDR2 SQIVND (reference sequence). CDR3 length: 14 residues. The CDR3 spells CASSPGTDFYGYTF. The DNA of the CDR3 is TGTGCCAGTAGCCCCGGGACAGACTTCTATGGCTACACCTTC.

The V and J genes are TRBV28 and TRBJ1-3; D unclear. CDR3 length: 13 residues. The V and J ends lost 8 bases and 4 bases respectively, with 12 bases between them. Germline CDR1 and CDR2: MDHEN and SYDVKM. CDR3 amino acids: CASDPQEGNTIYF. CDR3 nucleotides: TGTGCCAGCGACCCGCAGGAAGGAAACACCATATATTTT.

In this sample, this clone turned up once. V usage is TRBV9 and J usage is TRBJ1-1; D is ambiguous. CDR1 is SGDLS, CDR2 YYNGEE, per germline. Trimming removed 0 bases at V and 5 bases at J, with 11 bases between. The CDR3 loop spans 14 amino acids. The CDR3 spells CASSVDNRETEAFF. DNA of the CDR3: TGTGCCAGCAGCGTAGATAACAGAGAGACTGAAGCTTTCTTT.

The CDR3 loop reads CASSEVTTTDTQYF. The CDR3 DNA is TGTGCCAGCAGTGAAGTTACTACCACAGATACGCAGTATTTT. V gene TRBV6-1 combines with J gene TRBJ2-3; D uncertain. Germline values: CDR1 MNHNS, CDR2 SASEGT. This CDR3 region has 14 residues. V was pared by 1 base and J by 2 bases, with 7 bases between.

The rearrangement uses TRBV10-1 and TRBJ2-4; 12 bases are shared with TRBD1. CDR1 is WNHNN and CDR2 is SYGVQD in the germline V gene (reference sequence). The CDR3 is 18 residues long. V dropped 10 bases and J dropped 3; count of bases not matched to a gene: 16. The CDR3 reads CATRDGTGGNGGKNIQYF. The CDR3 DNA follows: TGCGCCACCCGCGACGGGACAGGGGGCAATGGCGGCAAAAACATTCAGTACTTC.

The chain recombines TRBV9 with TRBJ2-1; D might be TRBD2 (6 bases). This CDR3 contains 13 residues. V lost 3 bases to trimming and J lost 3 bases, with 7 bases between them. Germline V CDR1 and CDR2: SGDLS, YYNGEE. CDR3 region: CASSDSGYNEQFF. CDR3 nucleotides: TGTGCCAGCAGCGATAGCGGCTACAATGAGCAGTTCTTC.

The chain uses TRBV5-1 and TRBJ2-7; TRBD1 matches 8 bases. Germline CDR1 is SGHRS and CDR2 is YFSETQ. This CDR3 has 15 residues. V lost 3 bases to trimming and J lost 0 bases; unmatched junction nucleotides: 5. CDR3 in DNA: TGCGCCAGCAGCTCGGACAGGGTTAACTCCTACGAGCAGTACTTC. Its translation: CASSSDRVNSYEQYF.

V and J are TRBV9 and TRBJ1-2; TRBD1 is a possible D gene (5 bases). The V end lost 3 bases, the J end lost 3 bases, and 15 bases lay between the germline ends. Germline assignment: CDR1 SGDLS and CDR2 YYNGEE. The CDR3 length is 15 residues. The CDR3 reads CASSAQIGAYYGYTF. CDR3 in DNA: TGTGCCAGCAGCGCCCAAATAGGGGCGTACTATGGCTACACCTTC.

The chain joins TRBV9 to TRBJ2-7; the D is unclear. CDR1 is SGDLS, CDR2 YYNGEE, per germline. V lost 0 bases and J lost 4, with 11 bases in between. The CDR3 covers 14 residues. CDR3 protein: CASSVGPEIYEQYF. As DNA, the CDR3 is TGTGCCAGCAGCGTAGGCCCAGAAATATACGAGCAGTACTTC.

This clone was detected once. The chain carries TRBV5-6 and TRBJ2-7; D remains ambiguous. Trimming took off 0 bases at V and 3 bases at J, with 13 bases between the two ends. The CDR3 loop spans 15 amino acids. Germline V lookup: CDR1 SGHDT, CDR2 YYEEEE. CDR3 nucleotides: TGTGCCAGCAGCTTGGGGACGGAAAGCGACTACGAGCAGTACTTC. Its protein product is CASSLGTESDYEQYF.

The chain joins TRBV27 to TRBJ1-2, with TRBD1 identical over 10 bases. Germline V gives CDR1 MNHEY, CDR2 SMNVEV (reference sequence). Trimming at V came to 2 bases and at J to 6 bases, leaving 6 bases not matched to a gene. The CDR3 has 15 amino acids. The CDR3 nucleotides read TGTGCCAGCAGTTTACGCCGACAGGGGGCGGATGGCTACACCTTC. As protein: CASSLRRQGADGYTF.

The chain carries TRBV9 and TRBJ2-3, with 11 bases that match TRBD1. The CDR3 has 16 amino acids. Trimming cost V 4 bases and J 2 bases; bases outside gene matches: 6. CDR1 is SGDLS and CDR2 is YYNGEE in the germline V gene. The CDR3 sequence: CASSSGQGAITDTQYF. DNA of the CDR3: TGTGCCAGCAGCTCAGGACAGGGGGCGATCACAGATACGCAGTATTTT.

This chain uses TRBV10-3 with TRBJ1-1, with a possible D match to TRBD1 (5 bases). Germline V gene sequence: CDR1 ENHRY, CDR2 SYGVKD. V lost 10 bases and J lost 5, with 29 bases in between. CDR3 length equals 17 residues. The CDR3 nucleotides read TGTGCCACCGCTGGGACGATTATAGTAGGAGGAGGAACTGAAGCTTTCTTT. Translating it yields CATAGTIIVGGGTEAFF.

This chain joins TRBV19 and TRBJ2-7, with D hard to call. In germline, CDR1 is LNHDA, CDR2 SQIVND (reference sequence). Trimming shortened V by 3 bases and J by 5 bases, and 17 bases separated the two germline ends. CDR3 length: 15 residues. CDR3 in amino acids: CASSIGFGLRHEQYF. In DNA form, the CDR3 reads TGTGCCAGTAGTATCGGTTTCGGGCTGCGTCACGAGCAGTACTTC.

The chain combines TRBV6-5 with TRBJ2-5; D not resolved. This CDR3 has 12 amino acids. Per germline, CDR1 MNHEY and CDR2 SVGAGI. V gave up 4 bases and J gave up 9 bases, with 12 bases separating them. The CDR3 nucleotides are TGTGCCAGCAGTTTCCAGGCCCTGGCCCAGTACTTC. As protein: CASSFQALAQYF.

This chain joins TRBV5-6 and TRBJ2-5, with unresolved D. The CDR3 consists of 11 residues. The germline V gene has CDR1 SGHDT and CDR2 YYEEEE. Trimming cost V 1 base and J 7 bases, with 5 bases left between them. CDR3 residues: CASSLTGTQYF. The CDR3 DNA sequence: TGTGCCAGCAGCTTGACGGGGACCCAGTACTTC.

DNA of the CDR3: TGTGCCAGCAGCTTAGCCCAGCGCCCCTACGAGCAGTACTTC. Residues: CASSLAQRPYEQYF. The chain has TRBV11-2 and TRBJ2-7; D unresolved. Germline CDR1 SGHAT, CDR2 FQNNGV. The CDR3 extends over 14 amino acids. V was cut by 1 base and J by 2 bases, with 9 bases left in between. Looking up the rest from reference TRBV11-2 and TRBJ2-7 gives the full variable domain: EAGVAQSPRYKIIEKRQSVAFWCNPISGHATLYWYQQILGQGPKLLIQFQNNGVVDDSQLPKDRFSAERLKGVDSTLKIQPAKLEDSAVYLCASSLAQRPYEQYFGPGTRLTVT.

The gene calls are TRBV5-6 and TRBJ1-4, with D tentatively TRBD1 (5 bases). Germline CDR1 is SGHDT and CDR2 is YYEEEE. The CDR3 has 15 residues. Trimming shortened V by 3 bases and J by 0 bases, and 9 bases separated the two germline ends. Written as DNA, the CDR3 is TGTGCCAGCAGCTGGACACCTTCAACTAATGAAAAACTGTTTTTT. This codes for CASSWTPSTNEKLFF.

The chain employs TRBV12-5 and TRBJ2-1, with D perhaps TRBD1 or TRBD2 (6 bases each). Germline V gene sequence: CDR1 LGHNT, CDR2 FRNRAP. This CDR3 contains 17 residues. Trimming removed 3 bases at V and 0 bases at J, with 15 bases between. The chain's CDR3 is CASGLSLGGHSYNEQFF. The CDR3 DNA follows: TGTGCTAGTGGTTTAAGTTTGGGGGGACACTCCTACAATGAGCAGTTCTTC.